These 8 T cell receptor beta chains came from one sample sequenced in a study of blood T cell repertoires in COVID-19. The table came from immunoSEQ multiplex PCR; TCRdb's copy has only in-frame clones and leaves some out. The table includes roughly 130,000 clones, just under 85% detected once. Sequenced material: peripheral blood. These TCRs come from a woman of 80 years or more with acute or convalescent COVID-19.

The chain uses TRBV5-1 and TRBJ2-5, with unresolved D. Trimming took off 0 bases at V and 0 bases at J, with 6 bases between the two ends. The CDR3 spans 14 residues. Per germline, CDR1 SGHRS and CDR2 YFSETQ. The chain's CDR3 is CASSLALHQETQYF. The CDR3 DNA reads as TGCGCCAGCAGCTTGGCACTACACCAAGAGACCCAGTACTTC.

This chain connects TRBV6-1 to TRBJ1-2; D is unclear. The CDR3 consists of 16 residues. From germline, CDR1 is MNHNS and CDR2 SASEGT. V lost 4 bases, J lost 0 bases, and 15 bases lay in between. The CDR3 loop reads CASSGFVAGTNYGYTF. CDR3 DNA sequence: TGTGCCAGCAGTGGGTTTGTGGCGGGGACTAACTATGGCTACACCTTC.

The chain has TRBV15 and TRBJ1-1; D not resolved. The V end was cut by 0 bases, the J end by 4 bases, with 15 bases between. Per germline, CDR1 LNHNV and CDR2 YYDKDF (reference sequence). CDR3 length: 16 amino acids. The CDR3 DNA reads as TGTGCCACCAGCAGAGATCCGCCCCCCCTTAGCACTGAAGCTTTCTTT. Its translation is CATSRDPPPLSTEAFF.

This clone was observed a single time. CDR3 in DNA: TGTGCCATCAGTGAGGGGCAGGCTCAAGAGACCCAGTACTTC. It translates to CAISEGQAQETQYF. This chain links TRBV10-3 with TRBJ2-5; D remains ambiguous. The CDR3 is made up of 14 amino acids. Per the germline V gene, CDR1 is ENHRY and CDR2 is SYGVKD. Trimming pared 2 bases from V and 2 bases from J, leaving 9 bases between.

This chain connects TRBV6-1 to TRBJ1-5; weak D call: TRBD1 (6 bases). Trimming took off 1 base at V and 1 base at J, with 23 bases between the two ends. Per the germline V gene, CDR1 is MNHNS and CDR2 is SASEGT. This CDR3 is built from 20 residues. The CDR3 DNA reads TGTGCCAGCAGTGAAGGCGGTTTGGGGGCAGGGAGTGGGAGCAATCAGCCCCAGCATTTT. This encodes CASSEGGLGAGSGSNQPQHF.

This chain links TRBV5-1 with TRBJ1-1; D possibly corresponds to TRBD1 (5 bases). The CDR3 consists of 14 residues. Trimming left V 5 bases short and J 1 base short, with 12 bases between. The germline V gene has CDR1 SGHRS and CDR2 YFSETQ. The CDR3 DNA is TGCGCCAGCAGGGTGGGCAGGGCGAACACTGAAGCTTTCTTT. Amino acid sequence: CASRVGRANTEAFF.

The chain links TRBV5-4 to TRBJ1-2; 7 nucleotides align to TRBD1. The germline V gene has CDR1 SGHNT and CDR2 YYREEE (reference sequence). Trimming at V came to 4 bases and at J to 4 bases, leaving 7 bases not matched to a gene. The CDR3 totals 14 residues. CDR3 DNA sequence: TGTGCCAGCAGCCCGACAGGGTCGGGCTATGGCTACACCTTC. Its translation: CASSPTGSGYGYTF. Full variable domain (remainder filled in from reference TRBV5-4 and TRBJ1-2): ETGVTQSPTHLIKTRGQQVTLRCSSQSGHNTVSWYQQALGQGPQFIFQYYREEENGRGNFPPRFSGLQFPNYSSELNVNALELDDSALYLCASSPTGSGYGYTFGSGTRLTVV.

This chain joins TRBV9 and TRBJ2-7; 9 bases match TRBD1. Germline values: CDR1 SGDLS, CDR2 YYNGEE. J was trimmed by 6 bases and V by 3 bases; bases with no gene match: 10. This CDR3 is 15 amino acids long. The CDR3 protein is CASSAPGTGSVEQYF. The DNA of the CDR3 is TGTGCCAGCAGCGCCCCAGGGACAGGGAGCGTCGAGCAGTACTTC.